This T cell receptor (beta chain) emerged from a study of T cell repertoires in cytomegalovirus infection. The overall study: Newly reported HLA-C-restricted and thoroughly characterized HLA-B-restricted CMV epitopes were employed. Carrying CMV and the relevant HLA type showed in public TCR beta signatures. Study results and caveats: Public TCR beta family frequency separated CMV-and-HLA carriers, including in an independent cohort. The ex vivo response was dominated by HLA-C-restricted CMV-specific TCR beta clonotypes.

This clonotype was seen repeatedly, ten times or more. The target antigen is unknown. TCRdb ran MiXCR on the reads and lists one entry per CDR3 protein. The profile shows approximately 76,000 distinct CDR3 sequences, approximately 24% of them singletons. J lost 3 bases, V lost 2 bases, and 13 bases had no gene match. CDR1 and CDR2 from the germline V gene are MNHEY and SVGEGT. There are 18 residues in the CDR3. V usage is TRBV6-2 or TRBV6-3 and J usage is TRBJ1-2, with TRBD1 matching over 9 bases. Here the sequenced sample was CD8+ T cells from cultured PBMCs, taken from culture after CMV antigen stimulation. The TCR comes from a human donor in good health (CMV status not recorded). Some clones in this sample may be carry-over from other donors' samples. The CDR3 reads CASSYRGQGLRPYYGYTF. The CDR3 nucleotides are TGTGCCAGCAGTTACCGAGGACAGGGGTTACGTCCCTACTATGGCTACACCTTC.